The rows below give T cell receptor beta chains drawn from one sample of a study of T cells after yellow fever vaccination. A single record per CDR3 protein comes from TCRdb applying MiXCR to the 5' RACE reads. The sample includes 68,000 or so distinct CDR3 sequences, approximately 6.1% of them seen just once. The sequencing used CD8+ T cells sorted from PBMCs, collected approximately 47 days after the first yellow fever vaccination. The receptors were sampled from a man between 18 and 29 years old who received the YFV17D yellow fever vaccine. Each CDR3 is given with its conserved first and last residue. D genes are given only for firm matches. Rows give clone size only sometimes, using once, few, many, or a class for an expanded clone.

CDR3 protein: CASSGPQEYEQFF; CDR3 DNA: TGTGCCAGCAGCGGACCCCAGGAGTATGAGCAGTTCTTC; clone size: few; V gene: TRBV5-4; CDR3 length: 13; D gene: NA; J gene: TRBJ2-1
CDR3 protein: CASSLRVAGAQQFF; CDR3 DNA: TGTGCCAGCAGCTTGAGGGTAGCGGGGGCCCAGCAGTTCTTC; clone size: few; V gene: TRBV5-6; CDR3 length: 14; D gene: TRBD2; J gene: TRBJ2-1
CDR3 protein: CASSQEGTGGTGELFF; CDR3 DNA: TGCGCCAGCAGCCAAGAGGGGACAGGGGGCACCGGGGAGCTGTTTTTT; clone size: many; V gene: TRBV4-3; CDR3 length: 16; D gene: TRBD1; J gene: TRBJ2-2
CDR3 protein: CASSSSDHRTSLYGYTF; CDR3 DNA: TGTGCCAGCAGCTCGTCGGATCACAGGACCAGCCTCTATGGCTACACCTTC; clone size: many; V gene: TRBV7-9; CDR3 length: 17; D gene: NA; J gene: TRBJ1-2
CDR3 protein: CSAREGAAGLRISEAFF; CDR3 DNA: TGCAGTGCTAGGGAGGGGGCCGCGGGTCTCAGGATATCTGAAGCTTTCTTT; clone size: many; V gene: TRBV20-1; CDR3 length: 17; D gene: TRBD1; J gene: TRBJ1-1
CDR3 protein: CASSLVTGQGSGGTEAFF; CDR3 DNA: TGTGCCAGCAGCTTAGTAACGGGACAGGGGAGCGGGGGCACTGAAGCTTTCTTT; clone size: few; V gene: TRBV11-1; CDR3 length: 18; D gene: TRBD1; J gene: TRBJ1-1
CDR3 protein: CASSATGMEEKLFF; CDR3 DNA: TGTGCCAGCAGCGCGACAGGGATGGAGGAAAAACTGTTTTTT; clone size: many; V gene: TRBV7-9; CDR3 length: 14; D gene: TRBD1; J gene: TRBJ1-4
CDR3 protein: CASILLDSGGNEQFF; CDR3 DNA: TGTGCCAGCATCCTACTGGACTCAGGGGGCAATGAGCAGTTCTTC; clone size: NA; V gene: TRBV7-9; CDR3 length: 15; D gene: TRBD1; J gene: TRBJ2-1
CDR3 protein: CASSLSGQNTEAFF; CDR3 DNA: TGTGCCAGCAGTTTATCCGGACAGAACACTGAAGCTTTCTTT; clone size: NA; V gene: TRBV12-3/TRBV12-4; CDR3 length: 14; D gene: NA; J gene: TRBJ1-1
CDR3 protein: CASSKARSLCSGANVLTF; CDR3 DNA: TGTGCCAGCAGCAAAGCCAGGAGCCTGTGCTCTGGGGCCAACGTCCTGACTTTC; clone size: many; V gene: TRBV21-1; CDR3 length: 18; D gene: NA; J gene: TRBJ2-6
CDR3 protein: CSAKGTAYEQYF; CDR3 DNA: TGCAGTGCCAAGGGGACAGCGTACGAGCAGTACTTC; clone size: many; V gene: TRBV20-1; CDR3 length: 12; D gene: TRBD1; J gene: TRBJ2-7
CDR3 protein: CSVPGTEAHGYGYTF; CDR3 DNA: TGCAGCGTCCCCGGGACAGAGGCTCATGGCTATGGCTACACCTTC; clone size: many; V gene: TRBV29-1; CDR3 length: 15; D gene: TRBD1; J gene: TRBJ1-2
CDR3 protein: CASSQRTRETNYGYTF; CDR3 DNA: TGCGCCAGCAGCCAGCGTACGAGGGAGACTAACTATGGCTACACCTTC; clone size: many; V gene: TRBV4-1; CDR3 length: 16; D gene: NA; J gene: TRBJ1-2
CDR3 protein: CASSTTVSNQPQHF; CDR3 DNA: TGTGCCAGCAGTACGACAGTTAGCAATCAGCCCCAGCATTTT; clone size: NA; V gene: TRBV7-9; CDR3 length: 14; D gene: NA; J gene: TRBJ1-5
CDR3 protein: CASSLGTGGYEQFF; CDR3 DNA: TGTGCCAGCAGTTTAGGGACAGGGGGTTATGAGCAGTTCTTC; clone size: many; V gene: TRBV27; CDR3 length: 14; D gene: TRBD1; J gene: TRBJ2-1
CDR3 protein: CSVVGTGWGTEAFF; CDR3 DNA: TGCAGCGTTGTCGGGACAGGGTGGGGGACTGAAGCTTTCTTT; clone size: many; V gene: TRBV29-1; CDR3 length: 14; D gene: TRBD1; J gene: TRBJ1-1
CDR3 protein: CSGRTVGSYEQYF; CDR3 DNA: TGCAGCGGGAGGACCGTGGGGTCCTACGAGCAGTACTTC; clone size: many; V gene: TRBV29-1; CDR3 length: 13; D gene: NA; J gene: TRBJ2-7
CDR3 protein: CASSPPYGYNEQFF; CDR3 DNA: TGTGCCAGCAGTCCTCCTTATGGGTACAATGAGCAGTTCTTC; clone size: few; V gene: TRBV6-2/TRBV6-3; CDR3 length: 14; D gene: NA; J gene: TRBJ2-1
CDR3 protein: CASARTSGNTIYF; CDR3 DNA: TGTGCCAGCGCCCGGACGTCCGGAAACACCATATATTTT; clone size: few; V gene: TRBV7-9; CDR3 length: 13; D gene: NA; J gene: TRBJ1-3
CDR3 protein: CASSESVGGFSTDTQYF; CDR3 DNA: TGTGCCAGCAGTGAATCGGTAGGGGGGTTTAGCACAGATACGCAGTATTTT; clone size: many; V gene: TRBV2; CDR3 length: 17; D gene: NA; J gene: TRBJ2-3
CDR3 protein: CAWKGTAGLEQYF; CDR3 DNA: TGTGCCTGGAAAGGGACCGCGGGATTGGAGCAGTACTTC; clone size: NA; V gene: TRBV30; CDR3 length: 13; D gene: NA; J gene: TRBJ2-7
CDR3 protein: CASSQVSSGGVAEQFF; CDR3 DNA: TGCGCCAGCAGCCAAGTTTCCAGCGGGGGGGTGGCTGAGCAGTTCTTC; clone size: many; V gene: TRBV4-1; CDR3 length: 16; D gene: TRBD2; J gene: TRBJ2-1